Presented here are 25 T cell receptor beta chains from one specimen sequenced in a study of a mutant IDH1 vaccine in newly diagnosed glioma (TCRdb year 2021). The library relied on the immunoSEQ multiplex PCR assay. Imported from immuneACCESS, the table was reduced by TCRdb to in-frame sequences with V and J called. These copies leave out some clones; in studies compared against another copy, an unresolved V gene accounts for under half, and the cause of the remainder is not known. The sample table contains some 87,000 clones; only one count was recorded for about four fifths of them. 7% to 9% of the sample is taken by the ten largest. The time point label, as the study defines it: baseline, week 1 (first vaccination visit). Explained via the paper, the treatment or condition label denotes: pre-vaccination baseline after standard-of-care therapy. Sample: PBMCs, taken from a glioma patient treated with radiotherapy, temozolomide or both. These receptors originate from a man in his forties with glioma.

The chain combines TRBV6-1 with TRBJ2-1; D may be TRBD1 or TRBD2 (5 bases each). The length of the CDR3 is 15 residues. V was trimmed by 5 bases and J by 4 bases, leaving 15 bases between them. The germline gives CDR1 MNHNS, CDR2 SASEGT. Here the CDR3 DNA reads TGTGCCAGCAGTTTATCGGGGCCTACGTACAATGAGCAGTTCTTC. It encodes CASSLSGPTYNEQFF.

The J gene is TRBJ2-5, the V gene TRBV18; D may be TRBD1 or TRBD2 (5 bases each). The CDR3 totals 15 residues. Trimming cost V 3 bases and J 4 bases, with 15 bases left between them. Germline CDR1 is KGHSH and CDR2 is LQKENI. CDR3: CASSPPGTLRETQYF. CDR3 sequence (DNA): TGTGCCAGCTCACCGCCCGGGACGCTCCGAGAGACCCAGTACTTC.

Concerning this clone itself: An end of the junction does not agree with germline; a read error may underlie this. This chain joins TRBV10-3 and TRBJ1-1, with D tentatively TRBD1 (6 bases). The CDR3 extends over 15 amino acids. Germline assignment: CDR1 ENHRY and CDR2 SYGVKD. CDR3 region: CAISLQGEKNAEAFF. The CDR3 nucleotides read TGTGCCATCAGCCTACAGGGCGAGAAGAACGCTGAAGCTTTCTTT.

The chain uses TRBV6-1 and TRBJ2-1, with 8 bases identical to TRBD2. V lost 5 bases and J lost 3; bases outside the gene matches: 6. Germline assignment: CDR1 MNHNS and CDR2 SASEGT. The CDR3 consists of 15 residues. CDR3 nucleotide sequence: TGTGCCAGCAGTTTAACTAGCGGAGGCTACAATGAGCAGTTCTTC. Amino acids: CASSLTSGGYNEQFF.

CDR3 protein: CASSSGLASTDTQYF. CDR3 DNA: TGCGCCAGCAGCTCGGGACTAGCTAGCACAGATACGCAGTATTTT. The chain joins TRBV5-1 to TRBJ2-3; 9 nucleotides match TRBD2. There are 15 residues in the CDR3. Per the germline V gene, CDR1 is SGHRS and CDR2 is YFSETQ. Unmatched junction bases numbered 2, after V lost 3 bases and J lost 0 bases.

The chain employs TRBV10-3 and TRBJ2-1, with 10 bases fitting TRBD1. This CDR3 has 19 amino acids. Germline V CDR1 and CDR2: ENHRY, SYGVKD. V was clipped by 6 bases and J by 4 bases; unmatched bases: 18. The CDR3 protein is CAISPPRDRGLSVYNEQFF. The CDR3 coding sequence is TGTGCCATCAGCCCCCCCCGGGACAGGGGCCTCTCGGTATACAATGAGCAGTTCTTC.

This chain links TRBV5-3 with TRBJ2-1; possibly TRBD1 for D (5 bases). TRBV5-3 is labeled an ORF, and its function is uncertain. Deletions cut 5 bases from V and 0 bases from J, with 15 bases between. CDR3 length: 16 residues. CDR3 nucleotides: TGTGCCAGAAGTTCGACAGAGAAAAGCTCCTACAATGAGCAGTTCTTC. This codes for CARSSTEKSSYNEQFF.

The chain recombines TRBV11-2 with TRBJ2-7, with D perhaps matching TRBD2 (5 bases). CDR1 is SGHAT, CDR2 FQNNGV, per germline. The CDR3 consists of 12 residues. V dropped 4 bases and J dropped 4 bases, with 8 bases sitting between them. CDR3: CASSSRRYEQYF. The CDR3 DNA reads TGTGCCAGCAGCTCCCGGAGGTACGAGCAGTACTTC.

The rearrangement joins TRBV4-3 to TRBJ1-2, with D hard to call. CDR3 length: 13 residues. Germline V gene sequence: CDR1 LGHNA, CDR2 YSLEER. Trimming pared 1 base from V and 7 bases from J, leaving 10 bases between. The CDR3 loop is CASSQGRLGGYTF. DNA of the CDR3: TGCGCCAGCAGCCAAGGTCGCCTCGGTGGCTACACCTTC.

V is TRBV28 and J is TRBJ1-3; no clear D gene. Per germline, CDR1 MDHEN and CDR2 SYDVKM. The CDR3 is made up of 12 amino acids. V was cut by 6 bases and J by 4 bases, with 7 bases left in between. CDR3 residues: CASRSGGNTIYF. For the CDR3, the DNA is TGTGCCAGCAGATCCGGAGGAAACACCATATATTTT.

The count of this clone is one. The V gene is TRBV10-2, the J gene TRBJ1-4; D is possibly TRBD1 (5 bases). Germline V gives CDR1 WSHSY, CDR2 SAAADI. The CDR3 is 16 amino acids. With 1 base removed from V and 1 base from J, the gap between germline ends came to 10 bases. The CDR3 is CASSEWGLRTNEKLFF. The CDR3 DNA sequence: TGCGCCAGCAGTGAGTGGGGGTTGCGAACTAATGAAAAACTGTTTTTT.

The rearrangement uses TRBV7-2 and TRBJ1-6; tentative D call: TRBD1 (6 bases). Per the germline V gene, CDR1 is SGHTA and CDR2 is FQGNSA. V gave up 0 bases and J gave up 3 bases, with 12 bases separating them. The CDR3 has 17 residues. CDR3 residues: CASSLAWGPFYNSPLHF. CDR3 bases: TGTGCCAGCAGCTTAGCTTGGGGGCCGTTCTATAATTCACCCCTCCACTTT. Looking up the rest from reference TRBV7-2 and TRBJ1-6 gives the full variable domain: GAGVSQSPSNKVTEKGKDVELRCDPISGHTALYWYRQSLGQGLEFLIYFQGNSAPDKSGLPSDRFSAERTGGSVSTLTIQRTQQEDSAVYLCASSLAWGPFYNSPLHFGNGTRLTVT.

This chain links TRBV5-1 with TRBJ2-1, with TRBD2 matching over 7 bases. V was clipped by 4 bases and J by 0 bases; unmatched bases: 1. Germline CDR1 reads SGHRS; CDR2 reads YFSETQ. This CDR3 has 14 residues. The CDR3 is CASSGGVSYNEQFF. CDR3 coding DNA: TGCGCCAGCAGCGGGGGGGTCTCCTACAATGAGCAGTTCTTC.

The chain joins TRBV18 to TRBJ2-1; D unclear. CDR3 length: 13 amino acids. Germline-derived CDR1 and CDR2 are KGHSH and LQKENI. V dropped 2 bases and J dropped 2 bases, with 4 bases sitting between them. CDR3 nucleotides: TGTGCCAGCTCACCAGCTCCCTACAATGAGCAGTTCTTC. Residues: CASSPAPYNEQFF.

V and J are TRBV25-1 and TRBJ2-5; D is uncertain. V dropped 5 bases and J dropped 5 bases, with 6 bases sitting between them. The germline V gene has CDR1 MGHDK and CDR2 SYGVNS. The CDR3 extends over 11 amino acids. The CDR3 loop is CASSLWETQYF. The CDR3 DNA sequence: TGTGCCAGCAGTCTATGGGAGACCCAGTACTTC.

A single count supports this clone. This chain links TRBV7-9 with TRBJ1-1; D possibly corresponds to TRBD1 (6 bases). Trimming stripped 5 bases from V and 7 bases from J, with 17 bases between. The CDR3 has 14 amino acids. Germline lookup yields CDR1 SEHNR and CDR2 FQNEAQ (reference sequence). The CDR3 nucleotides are TGTGCCAGCAGCAAATCTTGGGGGGCTGGTGAAGCTTTCTTT. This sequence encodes CASSKSWGAGEAFF.

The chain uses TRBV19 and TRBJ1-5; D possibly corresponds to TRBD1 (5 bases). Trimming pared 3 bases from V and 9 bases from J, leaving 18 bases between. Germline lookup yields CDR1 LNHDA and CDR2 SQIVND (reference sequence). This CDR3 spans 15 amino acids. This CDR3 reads CASSIQDGAAGPQHF. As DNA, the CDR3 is TGTGCCAGTAGTATTCAGGACGGGGCCGCGGGGCCCCAGCATTTT. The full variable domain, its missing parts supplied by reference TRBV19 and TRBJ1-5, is DGGITQSPKYLFRKEGQNVTLSCEQNLNHDAMYWYRQDPGQGLRLIYYSQIVNDFQKGDIAEGYSVSREKKESFPLTVTSAQKNPTAFYLCASSIQDGAAGPQHFGDGTRLSIL.

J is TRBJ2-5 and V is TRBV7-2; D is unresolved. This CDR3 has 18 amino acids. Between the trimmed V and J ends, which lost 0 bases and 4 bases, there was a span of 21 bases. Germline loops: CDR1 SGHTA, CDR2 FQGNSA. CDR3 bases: TGTGCCAGCAGCTTAGCGCCCCCACAAGCCCCCACTATAGAGACCCAGTACTTC. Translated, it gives CASSLAPPQAPTIETQYF.

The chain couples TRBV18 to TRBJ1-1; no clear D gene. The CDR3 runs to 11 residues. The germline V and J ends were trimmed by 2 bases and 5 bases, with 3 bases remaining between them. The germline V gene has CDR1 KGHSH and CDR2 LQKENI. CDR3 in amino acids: CASSPGTEAFF. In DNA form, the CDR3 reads TGTGCCAGCTCACCAGGAACTGAAGCTTTCTTT.

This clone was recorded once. DNA for the CDR3: TGCAGCGTTGTTGCTAGCGGGACGCCATACAATGAGCAGTTCTTC. Translation: CSVVASGTPYNEQFF. The chain couples TRBV29-1 to TRBJ2-1; TRBD2 matches 9 bases. After removal of 4 bases from V and 4 bases from J, the junction contained 8 bases not matched to a gene. Germline lookup yields CDR1 SQVTM and CDR2 ANQGSEA. The CDR3 length is 15 residues.

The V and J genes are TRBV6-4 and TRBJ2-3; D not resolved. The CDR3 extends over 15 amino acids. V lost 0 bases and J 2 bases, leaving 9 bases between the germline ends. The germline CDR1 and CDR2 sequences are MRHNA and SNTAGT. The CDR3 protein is CASSDSTRHTDTQYF. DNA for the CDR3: TGTGCCAGCAGTGACTCGACCAGACACACAGATACGCAGTATTTT.

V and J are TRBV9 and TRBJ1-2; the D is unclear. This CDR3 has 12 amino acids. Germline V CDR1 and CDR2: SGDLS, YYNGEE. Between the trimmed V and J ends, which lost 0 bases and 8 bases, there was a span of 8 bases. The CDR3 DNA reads TGTGCCAGCAGCGTAGGGTTTGGCGGCTACACCTTC. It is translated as CASSVGFGGYTF.

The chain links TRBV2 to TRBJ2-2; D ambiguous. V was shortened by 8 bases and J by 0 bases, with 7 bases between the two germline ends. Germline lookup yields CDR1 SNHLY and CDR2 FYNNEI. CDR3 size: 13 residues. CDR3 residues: CASDFTNTGELFF. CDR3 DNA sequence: TGTGCCAGCGATTTCACGAACACCGGGGAGCTGTTTTTT.

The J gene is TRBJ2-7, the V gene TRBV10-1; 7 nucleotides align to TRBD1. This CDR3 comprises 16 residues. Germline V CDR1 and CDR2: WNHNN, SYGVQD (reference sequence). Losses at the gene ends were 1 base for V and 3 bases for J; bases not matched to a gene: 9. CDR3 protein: CASSEYPRGGIYEQYF. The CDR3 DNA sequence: TGCGCCAGCAGTGAGTACCCCAGAGGGGGCATCTACGAGCAGTACTTC.

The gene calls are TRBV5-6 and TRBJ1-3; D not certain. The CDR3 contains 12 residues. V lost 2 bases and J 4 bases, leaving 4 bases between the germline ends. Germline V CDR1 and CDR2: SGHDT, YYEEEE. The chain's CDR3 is CASSFEGNTIYF. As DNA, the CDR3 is TGTGCCAGCAGCTTCGAAGGAAACACCATATATTTT.